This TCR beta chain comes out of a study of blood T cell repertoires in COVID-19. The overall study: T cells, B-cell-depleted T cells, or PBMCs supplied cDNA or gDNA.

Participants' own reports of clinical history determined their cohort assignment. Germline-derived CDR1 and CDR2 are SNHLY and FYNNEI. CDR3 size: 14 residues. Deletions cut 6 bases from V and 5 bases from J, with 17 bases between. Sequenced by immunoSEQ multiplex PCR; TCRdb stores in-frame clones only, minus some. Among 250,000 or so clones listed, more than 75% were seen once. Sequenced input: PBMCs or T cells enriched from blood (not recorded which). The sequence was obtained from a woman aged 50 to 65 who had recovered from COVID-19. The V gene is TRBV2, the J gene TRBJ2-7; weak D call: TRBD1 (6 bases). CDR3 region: CASRETQGLHEQYF. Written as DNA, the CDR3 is TGTGCCAGCAGGGAAACCCAGGGGCTTCACGAGCAGTACTTC.